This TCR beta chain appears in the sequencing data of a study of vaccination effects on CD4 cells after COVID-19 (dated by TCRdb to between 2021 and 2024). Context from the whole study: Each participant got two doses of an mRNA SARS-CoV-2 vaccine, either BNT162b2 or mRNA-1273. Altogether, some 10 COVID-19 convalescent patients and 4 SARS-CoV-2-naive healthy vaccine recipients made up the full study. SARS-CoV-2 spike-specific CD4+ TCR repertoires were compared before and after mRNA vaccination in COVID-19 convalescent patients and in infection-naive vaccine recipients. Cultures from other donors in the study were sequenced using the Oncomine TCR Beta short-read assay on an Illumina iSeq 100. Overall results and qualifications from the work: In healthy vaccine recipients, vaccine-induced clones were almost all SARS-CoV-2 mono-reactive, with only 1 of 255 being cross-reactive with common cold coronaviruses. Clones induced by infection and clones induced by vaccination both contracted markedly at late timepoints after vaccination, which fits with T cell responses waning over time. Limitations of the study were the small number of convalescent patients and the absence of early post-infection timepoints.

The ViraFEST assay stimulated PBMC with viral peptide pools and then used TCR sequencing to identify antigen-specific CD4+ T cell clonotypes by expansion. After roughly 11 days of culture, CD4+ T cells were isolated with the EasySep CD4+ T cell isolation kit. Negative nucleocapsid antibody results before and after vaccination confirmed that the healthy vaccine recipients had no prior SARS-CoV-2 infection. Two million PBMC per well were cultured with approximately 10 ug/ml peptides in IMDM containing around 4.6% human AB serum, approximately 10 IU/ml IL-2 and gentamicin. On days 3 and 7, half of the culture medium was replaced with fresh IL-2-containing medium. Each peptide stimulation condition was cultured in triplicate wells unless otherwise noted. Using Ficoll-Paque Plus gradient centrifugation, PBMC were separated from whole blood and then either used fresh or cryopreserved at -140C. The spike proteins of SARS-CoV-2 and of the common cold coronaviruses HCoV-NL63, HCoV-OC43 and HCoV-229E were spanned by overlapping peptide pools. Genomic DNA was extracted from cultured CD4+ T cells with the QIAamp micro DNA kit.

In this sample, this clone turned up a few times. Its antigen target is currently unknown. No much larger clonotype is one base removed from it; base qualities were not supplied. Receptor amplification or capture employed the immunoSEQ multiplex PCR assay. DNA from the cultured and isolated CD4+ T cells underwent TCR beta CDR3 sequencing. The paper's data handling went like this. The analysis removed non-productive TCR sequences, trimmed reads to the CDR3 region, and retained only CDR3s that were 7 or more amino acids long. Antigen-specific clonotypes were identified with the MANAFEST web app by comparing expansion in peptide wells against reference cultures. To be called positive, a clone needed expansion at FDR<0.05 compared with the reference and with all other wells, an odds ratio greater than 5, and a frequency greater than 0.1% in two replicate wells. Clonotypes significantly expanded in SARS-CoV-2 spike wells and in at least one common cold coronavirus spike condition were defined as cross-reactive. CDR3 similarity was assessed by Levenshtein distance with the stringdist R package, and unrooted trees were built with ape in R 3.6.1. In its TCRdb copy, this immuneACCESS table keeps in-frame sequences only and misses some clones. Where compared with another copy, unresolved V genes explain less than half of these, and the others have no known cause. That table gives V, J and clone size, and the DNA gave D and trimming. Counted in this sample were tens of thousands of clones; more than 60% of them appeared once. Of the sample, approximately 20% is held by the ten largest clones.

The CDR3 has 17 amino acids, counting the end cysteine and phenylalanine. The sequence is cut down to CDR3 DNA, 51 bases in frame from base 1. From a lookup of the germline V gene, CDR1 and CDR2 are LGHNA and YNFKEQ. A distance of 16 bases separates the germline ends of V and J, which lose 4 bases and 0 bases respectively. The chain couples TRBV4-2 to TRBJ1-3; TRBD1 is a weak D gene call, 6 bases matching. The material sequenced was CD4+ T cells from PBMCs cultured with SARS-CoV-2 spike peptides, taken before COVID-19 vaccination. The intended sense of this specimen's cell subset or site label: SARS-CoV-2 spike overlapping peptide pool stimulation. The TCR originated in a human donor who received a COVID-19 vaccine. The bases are TGTGCCAGCAGCCCAGAACTACAGGGCCACTCTGGAAACACCATATATTTT. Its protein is CASSPELQGHSGNTIYF.